These 4 T cell receptor beta chains share one sample of origin, sequenced in a study of cytomegalovirus exposure and HLA in healthy donors. PCR used 60 Vbeta primers and 13 Jbeta primers. The repertoire was sequenced with immunoSEQ multiplex PCR; TCRdb's copy has only in-frame clones and lacks some. The table records under 200,000 clones, approximately 79% of them present only once. The sample taken for sequencing was PBMCs. The receptors come from a man aged 45-60 years in good health and CMV-seropositive.

The sample holds a few counts of this clone. The CDR3 loop is CASSDRDTGELFF. CDR3 nucleotide sequence: TGTGCCAGCAGTGACCGGGACACCGGGGAGCTGTTTTTT. V is TRBV6-4 and J is TRBJ2-2; D uncertain. This CDR3 is built from 13 residues. The germline gives CDR1 MRHNA, CDR2 SNTAGT. V lost 2 bases to trimming and J lost 3 bases, with 4 bases between them.

The CDR3 nucleotides are TGTGCCAGCAGTTACGCGGGGACCGAACAGTACTTC. This gives the protein CASSYAGTEQYF. V and J are TRBV6-5 and TRBJ2-4; perhaps TRBD2 as D (6 bases). V lost 2 bases and J lost 13, with 12 bases in between. CDR1 is MNHEY and CDR2 is SVGAGI in the germline V gene. The CDR3 contains 12 residues.

The genes are TRBV2 and TRBJ1-2; the D is unclear. Looked up from germline, CDR1 is SNHLY and CDR2 is FYNNEI. V was cut by 4 bases and J by 4 bases, with 10 bases left in between. The CDR3 contains 13 residues. CDR3: CASSGGIFYGYTF. The DNA for the CDR3 is TGTGCCAGCAGTGGAGGTATTTTCTATGGCTACACCTTC.

The J gene is TRBJ1-1, the V gene TRBV6-6; D not certain. The V and J ends lost 3 bases and 4 bases respectively, with 12 bases between them. The V gene's germline CDR1 is MNHNY and CDR2 SVGAGI (reference sequence). CDR3 size: 14 residues. The CDR3 nucleotides read TGTGCCAGCAGTTATGTCACGGGGAGCACTGAAGCTTTCTTT. This sequence encodes CASSYVTGSTEAFF.